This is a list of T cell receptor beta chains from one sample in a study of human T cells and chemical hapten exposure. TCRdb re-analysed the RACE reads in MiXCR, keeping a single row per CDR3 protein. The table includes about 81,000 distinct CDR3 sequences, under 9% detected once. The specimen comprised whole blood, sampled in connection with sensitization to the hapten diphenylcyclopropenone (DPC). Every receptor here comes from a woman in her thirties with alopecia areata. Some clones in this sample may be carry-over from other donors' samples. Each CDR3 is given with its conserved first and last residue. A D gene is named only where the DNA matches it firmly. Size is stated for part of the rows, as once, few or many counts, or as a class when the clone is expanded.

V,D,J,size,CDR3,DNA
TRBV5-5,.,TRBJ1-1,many,CASSSGITEAFF,TGTGCCAGCAGCTCAGGGATCACTGAAGCTTTCTTT
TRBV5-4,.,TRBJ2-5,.,CASSLGGYYQETQYF,TGTGCCAGCAGCTTAGGGGGATACTACCAAGAGACCCAGTACTTC
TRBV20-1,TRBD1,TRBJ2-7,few,CSAAGTGGNEQYF,TGCAGTGCTGCCGGGACAGGGGGCAACGAGCAGTACTTC
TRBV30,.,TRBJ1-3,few,CAWSVFGFNSGNTIYF,TGTGCCTGGAGTGTATTTGGATTTAACTCTGGAAACACCATATATTTT
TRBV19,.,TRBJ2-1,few,CASSDSGGNEQFF,TGTGCCAGTAGCGACTCTGGAGGGAATGAGCAGTTCTTC
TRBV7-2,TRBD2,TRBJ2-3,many,CASSLRGGGASTDTQYF,TGTGCCAGCAGCTTACGGGGCGGGGGGGCGAGCACAGATACGCAGTATTTT
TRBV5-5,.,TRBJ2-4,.,CASSLEGSKNIQYF,TGTGCCAGCAGCTTGGAGGGTTCCAAAAACATTCAGTACTTC
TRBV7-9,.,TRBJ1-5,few,CASSARGGGNQPQHF,TGTGCCAGCAGCGCAAGGGGGGGAGGAAATCAGCCCCAGCATTTT
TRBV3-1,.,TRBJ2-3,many,CASSHPTDTQYF,TGTGCCAGCAGCCATCCAACAGATACGCAGTATTTT
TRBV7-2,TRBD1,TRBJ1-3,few,CASSLGARGSSGNTIYF,TGTGCCAGCAGCTTAGGGGCCAGGGGGAGCTCTGGAAACACCATATATTTT
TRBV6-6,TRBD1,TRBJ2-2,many,CASSQTGGWDRTGELFF,TGTGCCAGCAGCCAAACCGGGGGCTGGGACAGGACCGGGGAGCTGTTTTTT
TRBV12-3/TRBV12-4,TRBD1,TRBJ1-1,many,CASTGTGRTTEAFF,TGTGCCAGCACCGGGACAGGGAGGACGACTGAAGCTTTCTTT
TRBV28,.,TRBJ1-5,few,CASSTGGQPQHF,TGTGCCAGCAGTACCGGCGGGCAGCCCCAGCATTTT
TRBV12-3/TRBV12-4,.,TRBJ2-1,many,CASSQYGDYNEQFF,TGTGCCAGCAGTCAATATGGGGACTACAATGAGCAGTTCTTC
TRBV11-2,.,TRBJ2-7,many,CASSRTKNEQYF,TGTGCCAGCAGCCGTACGAAGAACGAGCAGTACTTC
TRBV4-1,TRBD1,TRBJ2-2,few,CASSRLDRGTGELFF,TGCGCCAGCAGCCGGCTGGACAGGGGAACCGGGGAGCTGTTTTTT